Below are 19 T cell receptor beta chains sequenced from a single sample in a study of blood T cell repertoires in COVID-19 (dated by TCRdb to the early 2020s). The library was prepared using the immunoSEQ multiplex PCR assay. TCRdb limited this immuneACCESS table to in-frame rearrangements with V and J called. A share of clones is missing; checked studies link under half to unresolved V genes, and the rest is unexplained. Recorded for this sample are about 170,000 clones; 80% to 90% of them occurred a single time. Approximately 9.9% of the sample belongs to the ten largest clones. Material for sequencing was peripheral blood. Receptors originate from a woman aged 55 to 70 with COVID-19, enrolled during active disease.

V is TRBV6-5 and J is TRBJ1-5, with 7 nucleotides matching TRBD1. The CDR3 spans 15 residues. V lost 0 bases and J lost 2; bases outside the gene matches: 1. Germline V gives CDR1 MNHEY, CDR2 SVGAGI. Here the CDR3 DNA reads TGTGCCAGCAGTTACTCAGGGGGCGGCAATCAGCCCCAGCATTTT. Protein: CASSYSGGGNQPQHF.

V gene TRBV7-9 combines with J gene TRBJ1-6; TRBD1 agrees at 7 bases. The CDR3 consists of 14 residues. J lost 6 bases, V lost 5 bases, and 4 bases had no gene match. The germline V gene has CDR1 SEHNR and CDR2 FQNEAQ (reference sequence). The CDR3 DNA sequence: TGTGCCAGCAGCCCCGACAGGGTTAATTCACCCCTCCACTTT. Its protein product is CASSPDRVNSPLHF.

The rearrangement links TRBV3-1 (or the pseudogene TRBV3-2) to TRBJ2-7; 7 bases map to TRBD1. The CDR3 loop spans 15 amino acids. Germline CDR1 is LGHDT and CDR2 is YNNKEL (reference sequence). The trim removed 2 bases at V and 3 bases at J, leaving 7 bases unmatched. The CDR3 loop is CASSQNADRSYEQYF. Here the CDR3 DNA reads TGTGCCAGCAGCCAAAACGCGGACAGGAGCTACGAGCAGTACTTC.

This chain links TRBV30 with TRBJ1-6, with TRBD1 identical over 11 bases. The CDR3 length is 13 residues. Unmatched junction bases numbered 3, after V lost 5 bases and J lost 9 bases. The V gene's germline CDR1 is GTSNPN and CDR2 SVGIG (reference sequence). CDR3 sequence: CAWGDRGFSPLHF. CDR3 DNA sequence: TGTGCCTGGGGGGACAGGGGGTTTTCACCCCTCCACTTT. Variable domain in full (rest from reference TRBV30 and TRBJ1-6): SQTIHQWPATLVQPVGSPLSLECTVEGTSNPNLYWYRQAAGRGLQLLFYSVGIGQISSEVPQNLSASRPQDRQFILSSKKLLLSDSGFYLCAWGDRGFSPLHFGNGTRLTVT.

The V and J genes are TRBV28 and TRBJ2-2; maybe TRBD1 (6 bases). V gave up 7 bases and J gave up 1 base, with 16 bases separating them. The germline V gene encodes CDR1 MDHEN and CDR2 SYDVKM. The CDR3 runs 16 residues. The CDR3 here is CASILSGTLNTGELFF. CDR3 nucleotide sequence: TGTGCCAGCATTCTTTCCGGGACACTGAACACCGGGGAGCTGTTTTTT.

The rearrangement joins TRBV19 to TRBJ2-7; D uncertain. The CDR3 covers 13 residues. Germline lookup yields CDR1 LNHDA and CDR2 SQIVND (reference sequence). V lost 3 bases to trimming and J lost 1 base, with 7 bases between them. CDR3 DNA sequence: TGTGCCAGTAGTATTTTCAGTTCCTACGAGCAGTACTTC. Encoded protein: CASSIFSSYEQYF.

This chain connects TRBV27 to TRBJ2-7; 7 bases align to TRBD2. Germline V CDR1 and CDR2: MNHEY, SMNVEV (reference sequence). The CDR3 runs to 15 residues. The V gene end was trimmed by 3 bases and the J gene end by 0 bases; junction bases not matched to a gene: 5. The CDR3 reads CASSLGGVPSYEQYF. In nucleotides, the CDR3 is TGTGCCAGCAGTTTGGGAGGGGTCCCCTCCTACGAGCAGTACTTC.

V gene TRBV5-4 combines with J gene TRBJ2-5; 10 bases agree with TRBD2. Per germline, CDR1 SGHNT and CDR2 YYREEE (reference sequence). Trimming at V came to 4 bases and at J to 9 bases, leaving 12 bases not matched to a gene. The CDR3 runs to 15 residues. The CDR3 protein is CASSLPSGGGVAQYF. Written as DNA, the CDR3 is TGTGCCAGCAGCCTCCCAAGCGGGGGGGGCGTGGCCCAGTACTTC.

This clone was seen once. This chain joins TRBV30 and TRBJ1-1; D perhaps matches TRBD1 (6 bases). The CDR3 has 13 amino acids. Germline assignment: CDR1 GTSNPN and CDR2 SVGIG (reference sequence). V lost 2 bases and J lost 3, with 10 bases in between. CDR3 protein: CAWSNRDDTEAFF. The DNA for the CDR3 is TGTGCCTGGAGTAACAGGGACGACACTGAAGCTTTCTTT.

This clone has just one count. The chain employs TRBV4-1 and TRBJ1-3; D gene unclear. The ends were cut back, 0 bases at V and 0 bases at J, with 12 bases in the middle. Per germline, CDR1 MGHRA and CDR2 YSYEKL. This CDR3 region has 17 residues. The CDR3 sequence: CASSQEIRAGSGNTIYF. The CDR3 DNA sequence: TGCGCCAGCAGCCAAGAAATCCGTGCAGGCTCTGGAAACACCATATATTTT.

The genes are TRBV7-2 and TRBJ2-5, with D tentatively TRBD2 (5 bases). Germline V gene sequence: CDR1 SGHTA, CDR2 FQGNSA. V lost 5 bases and J 7 bases, leaving 14 bases between the germline ends. The CDR3 is made up of 13 amino acids. This CDR3 is CASSPQVTRTQYF. CDR3 nucleotide sequence: TGTGCCAGCAGCCCACAAGTTACTAGGACCCAGTACTTC.

This clone came up a few times. The V gene is TRBV10-3, the J gene TRBJ1-6; D is possibly TRBD1 (5 bases). Germline V gene sequence: CDR1 ENHRY, CDR2 SYGVKD. This CDR3 contains 13 residues. Trimming took 8 bases from V and 9 from J, leaving 14 bases between them. The CDR3 nucleotides are TGTGCCATCGGTTTGCCGGGGGTTTCACCCCTCCACTTT. This codes for CAIGLPGVSPLHF.

V is TRBV9 and J is TRBJ1-4, with 7 nucleotides matching TRBD1. The J segment lost 6 bases and the V segment lost 3 bases, leaving 5 bases of the junction unmatched. The CDR3 is made up of 14 amino acids. The germline gives CDR1 SGDLS, CDR2 YYNGEE. The CDR3 region is CASSGGTVHEKLFF. Written as DNA, the CDR3 is TGTGCCAGCAGCGGCGGGACAGTCCATGAAAAACTGTTTTTT.

The count of this clone is one. The chain combines TRBV7-6 with TRBJ2-1; 7 nucleotides line up with TRBD1. There are 15 residues in the CDR3. Germline CDR1 reads SGHVS; CDR2 reads FNYEAQ. V shed 4 bases, J shed 6 bases, and the junction held 9 bases outside the gene matches. CDR3 loop: CASSSTGTDGNEQFF. Written as DNA, the CDR3 is TGTGCCAGCAGCTCAACCGGGACAGACGGCAATGAGCAGTTCTTC. The full variable domain, its missing parts supplied by reference TRBV7-6 and TRBJ2-1, is GAGVSQSPRYKVTKRGQDVALRCDPISGHVSLYWYRQALGQGPEFLTYFNYEAQQDKSGLPNDRFSAERPEGSISTLTIQRTEQRDSAMYRCASSSTGTDGNEQFFGPGTRLTVL.

The rearrangement links TRBV10-3 to TRBJ2-1; TRBD2 aligns across 13 bases. V was pared by 7 bases and J by 7 bases, with 7 bases of the junction left unmatched. Germline loops: CDR1 ENHRY, CDR2 SYGVKD. CDR3 length: 15 amino acids. CDR3: CAINPLAGGPNEQFF. The CDR3, as DNA: TGTGCCATCAATCCACTAGCGGGAGGGCCTAATGAGCAGTTCTTC.

V gene TRBV7-8 combines with J gene TRBJ2-3; 13 bases are shared with TRBD2. V shed 2 bases, J shed 0 bases, and the junction held 5 bases outside the gene matches. There are 18 residues in the CDR3. Germline CDR1 and CDR2: SGHVS and FQNEAQ. Here the CDR3 DNA reads TGTGCCAGCAGCTTATACGGGACTAGCGGGATCAGCACAGATACGCAGTATTTT. Its translation: CASSLYGTSGISTDTQYF.

This chain joins TRBV11-2 and TRBJ1-3; the match to TRBD1 covers 7 bases. With 1 base clipped from V and 2 bases from J, the junction kept 8 bases outside the gene matches. Germline CDR1 SGHAT, CDR2 FQNNGV. The length of the CDR3 is 17 residues. This CDR3 is CASSLAPPGGPGNTIYF. The CDR3 nucleotides read TGTGCCAGCAGCTTAGCCCCCCCAGGGGGACCTGGAAACACCATATATTTT.

Written as DNA, the CDR3 is TGTGCCTTAGGGACTAGCGGGGGGATTATTCAGTTCTTC. This encodes CALGTSGGIIQFF. V gene TRBV30 combines with J gene TRBJ2-1; 15 bases align to TRBD2. Germline values: CDR1 GTSNPN, CDR2 SVGIG (reference sequence). V lost 7 bases, J lost 13 bases, and 8 bases stayed unmatched. The CDR3 has 13 amino acids.

The V gene is TRBV28, the J gene TRBJ1-4; TRBD1 matches at 9 bases. Germline assignment: CDR1 MDHEN and CDR2 SYDVKM. With 3 bases clipped from V and 8 bases from J, the junction kept 4 bases outside the gene matches. There are 14 residues in the CDR3. DNA for the CDR3: TGTGCCAGCAGTTTCAACAGGGGGCTAGAAAAACTGTTTTTT. The encoded protein is CASSFNRGLEKLFF.